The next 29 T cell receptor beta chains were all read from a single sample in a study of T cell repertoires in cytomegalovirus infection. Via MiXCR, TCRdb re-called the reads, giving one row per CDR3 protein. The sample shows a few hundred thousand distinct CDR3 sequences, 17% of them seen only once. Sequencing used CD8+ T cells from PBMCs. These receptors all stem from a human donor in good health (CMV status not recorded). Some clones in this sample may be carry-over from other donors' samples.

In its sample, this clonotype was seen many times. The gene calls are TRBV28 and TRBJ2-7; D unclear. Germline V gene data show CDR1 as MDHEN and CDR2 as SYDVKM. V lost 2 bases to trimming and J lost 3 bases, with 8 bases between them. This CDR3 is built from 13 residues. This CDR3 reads CASSLPDFYEQYF. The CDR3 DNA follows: TGTGCCAGCAGTTTACCGGATTTCTACGAGCAGTACTTC.

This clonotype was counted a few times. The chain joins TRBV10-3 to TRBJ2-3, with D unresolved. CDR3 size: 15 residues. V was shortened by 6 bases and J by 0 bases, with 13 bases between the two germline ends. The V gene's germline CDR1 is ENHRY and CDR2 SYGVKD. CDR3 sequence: CAIRKRVASTDTQYF. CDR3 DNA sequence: TGTGCCATCAGAAAAAGGGTGGCAAGCACAGATACGCAGTATTTT.

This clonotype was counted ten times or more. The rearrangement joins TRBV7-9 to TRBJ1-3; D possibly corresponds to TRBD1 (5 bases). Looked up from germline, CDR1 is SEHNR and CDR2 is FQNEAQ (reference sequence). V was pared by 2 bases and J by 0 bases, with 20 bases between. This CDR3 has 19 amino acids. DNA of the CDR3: TGTGCCAGCAGCTTAAAGGGGACTGCGAGGGCTAGCTCTGGAAACACCATATATTTT. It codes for CASSLKGTARASSGNTIYF.

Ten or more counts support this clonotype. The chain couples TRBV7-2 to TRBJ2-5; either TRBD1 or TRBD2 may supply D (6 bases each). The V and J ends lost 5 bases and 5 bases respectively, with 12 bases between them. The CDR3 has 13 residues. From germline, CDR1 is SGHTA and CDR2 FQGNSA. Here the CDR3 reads CASSVVGGETQYF. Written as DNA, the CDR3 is TGTGCCAGCAGCGTGGTGGGGGGCGAGACCCAGTACTTC.

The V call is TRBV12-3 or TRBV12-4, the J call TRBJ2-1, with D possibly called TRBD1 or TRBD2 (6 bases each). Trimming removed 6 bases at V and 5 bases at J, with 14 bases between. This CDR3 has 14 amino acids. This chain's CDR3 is CASSPTGRNNEQFF. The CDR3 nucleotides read TGTGCCAGCAGCCCCACAGGGAGGAACAATGAGCAGTTCTTC.

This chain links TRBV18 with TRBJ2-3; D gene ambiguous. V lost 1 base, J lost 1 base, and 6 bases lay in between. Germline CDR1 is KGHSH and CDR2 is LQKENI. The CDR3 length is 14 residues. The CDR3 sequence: CASSPRQGTDTQYF. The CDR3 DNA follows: TGTGCCAGCTCACCACGGCAGGGCACAGATACGCAGTATTTT.

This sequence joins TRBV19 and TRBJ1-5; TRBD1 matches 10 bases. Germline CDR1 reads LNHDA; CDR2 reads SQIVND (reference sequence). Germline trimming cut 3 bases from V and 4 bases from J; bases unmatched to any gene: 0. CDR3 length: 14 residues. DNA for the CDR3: TGTGCCAGTAGTATGGGACAGGGGAATCAGCCCCAGCATTTT. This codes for CASSMGQGNQPQHF.

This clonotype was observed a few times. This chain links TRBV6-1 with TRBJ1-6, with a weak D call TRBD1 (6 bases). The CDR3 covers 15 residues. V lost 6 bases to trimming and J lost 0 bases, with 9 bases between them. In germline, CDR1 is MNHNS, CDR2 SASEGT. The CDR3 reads CASRVDSSYNSPLHF. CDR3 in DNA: TGTGCCAGCAGAGTGGACAGCTCCTATAATTCACCCCTCCACTTT.

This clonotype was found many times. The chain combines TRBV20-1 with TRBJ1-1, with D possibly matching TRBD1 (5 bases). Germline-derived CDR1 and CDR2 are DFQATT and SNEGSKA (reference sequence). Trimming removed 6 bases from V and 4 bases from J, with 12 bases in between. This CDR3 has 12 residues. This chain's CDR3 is CSAQGRATEAFF. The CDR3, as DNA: TGCAGTGCCCAGGGAAGGGCCACTGAAGCTTTCTTT.

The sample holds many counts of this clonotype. The CDR3 DNA is TGTGCCACCAAAGAGGCAGTCAATCAGCCCCAGCATTTT. This sequence encodes CATKEAVNQPQHF. The rearrangement joins TRBV6-6 to TRBJ1-5; no clear D. V was clipped by 10 bases and J by 3 bases, with 13 bases between them. The germline gives CDR1 MNHNY, CDR2 SVGAGI (reference sequence). The CDR3 extends over 13 amino acids.

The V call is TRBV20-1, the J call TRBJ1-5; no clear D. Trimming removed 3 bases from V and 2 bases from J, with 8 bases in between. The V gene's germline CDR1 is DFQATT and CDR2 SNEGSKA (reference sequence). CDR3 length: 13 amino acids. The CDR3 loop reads CSARGTGNQPQHF. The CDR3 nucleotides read TGCAGTGCTAGGGGAACCGGCAATCAGCCCCAGCATTTT.

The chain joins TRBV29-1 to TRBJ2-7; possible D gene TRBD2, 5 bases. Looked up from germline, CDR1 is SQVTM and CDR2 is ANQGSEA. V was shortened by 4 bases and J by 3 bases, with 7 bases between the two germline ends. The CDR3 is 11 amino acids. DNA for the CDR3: TGCAGCGTTGGAGGGAACTACGAGCAGTACTTC. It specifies CSVGGNYEQYF.

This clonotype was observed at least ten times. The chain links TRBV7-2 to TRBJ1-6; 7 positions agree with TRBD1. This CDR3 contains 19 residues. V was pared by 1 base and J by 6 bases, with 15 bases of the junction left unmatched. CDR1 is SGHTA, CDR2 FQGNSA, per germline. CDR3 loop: CASSLGVFLTGVSNSPLHF. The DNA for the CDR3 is TGTGCCAGCAGCTTAGGAGTTTTCCTTACAGGGGTGTCTAATTCACCCCTCCACTTT.

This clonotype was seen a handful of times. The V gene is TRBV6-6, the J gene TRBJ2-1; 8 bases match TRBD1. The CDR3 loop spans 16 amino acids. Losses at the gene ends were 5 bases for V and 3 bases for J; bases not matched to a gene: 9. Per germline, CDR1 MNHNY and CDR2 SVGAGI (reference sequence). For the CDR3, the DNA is TGTGCCAGCAGTGGCCACAGGGGGAGAAGCTACAATGAGCAGTTCTTC. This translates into CASSGHRGRSYNEQFF.

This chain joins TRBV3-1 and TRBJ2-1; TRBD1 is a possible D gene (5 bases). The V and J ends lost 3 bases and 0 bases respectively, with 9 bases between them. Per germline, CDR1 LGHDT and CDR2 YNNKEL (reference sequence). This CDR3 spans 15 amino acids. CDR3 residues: CASSQDTSSYNEQFF. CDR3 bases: TGTGCCAGCAGCCAGGACACGAGCTCCTACAATGAGCAGTTCTTC.

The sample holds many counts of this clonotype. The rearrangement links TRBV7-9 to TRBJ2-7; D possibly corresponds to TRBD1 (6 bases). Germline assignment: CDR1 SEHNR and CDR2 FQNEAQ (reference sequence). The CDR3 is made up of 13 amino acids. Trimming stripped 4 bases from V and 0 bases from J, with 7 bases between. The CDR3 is CASSYRDSYEQYF. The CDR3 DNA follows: TGTGCCAGCAGCTACAGGGACTCCTACGAGCAGTACTTC.

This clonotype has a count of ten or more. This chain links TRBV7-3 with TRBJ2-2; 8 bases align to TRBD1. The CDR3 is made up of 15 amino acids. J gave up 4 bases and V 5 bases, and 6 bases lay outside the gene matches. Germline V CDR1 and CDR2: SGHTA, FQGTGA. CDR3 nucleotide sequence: TGTGCCAGCAGCCGAGGACAGGGACGCACCGGGGAGCTGTTTTTT. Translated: CASSRGQGRTGELFF. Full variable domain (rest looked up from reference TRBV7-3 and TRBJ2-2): GAGVSQTPSNKVTEKGKYVELRCDPISGHTALYWYRQSLGQGPEFLIYFQGTGAADDSGLPNDRFFAVRPEGSVSTLKIQRTERGDSAVYLCASSRGQGRTGELFFGEGSRLTVL.

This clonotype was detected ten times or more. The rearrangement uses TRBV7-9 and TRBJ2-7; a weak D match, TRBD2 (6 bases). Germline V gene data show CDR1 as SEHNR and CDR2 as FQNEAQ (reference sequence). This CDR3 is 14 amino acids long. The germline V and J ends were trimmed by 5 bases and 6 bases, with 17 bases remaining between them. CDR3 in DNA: TGTGCCAGCAGCGGAGGGACGGGACCTTTCGAGCAGTACTTC. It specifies CASSGGTGPFEQYF.

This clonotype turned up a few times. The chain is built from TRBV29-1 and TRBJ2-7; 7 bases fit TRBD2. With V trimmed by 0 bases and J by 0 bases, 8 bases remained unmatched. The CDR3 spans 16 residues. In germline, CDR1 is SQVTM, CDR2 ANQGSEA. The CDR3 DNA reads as TGCAGCGTTGAAGATGAGGGGCTAGCGGACTCCTACGAGCAGTACTTC. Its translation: CSVEDEGLADSYEQYF.

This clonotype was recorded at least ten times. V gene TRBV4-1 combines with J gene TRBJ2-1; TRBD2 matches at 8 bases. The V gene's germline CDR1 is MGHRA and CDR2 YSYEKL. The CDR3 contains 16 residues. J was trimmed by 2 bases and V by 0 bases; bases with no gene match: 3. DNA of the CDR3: TGCGCCAGCAGCCAAGAATCGGGGGGGGCCTACAATGAGCAGTTCTTC. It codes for CASSQESGGAYNEQFF.

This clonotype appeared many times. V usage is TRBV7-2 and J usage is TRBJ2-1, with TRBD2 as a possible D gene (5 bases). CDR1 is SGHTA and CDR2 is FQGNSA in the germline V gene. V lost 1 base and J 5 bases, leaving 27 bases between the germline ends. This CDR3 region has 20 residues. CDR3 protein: CASSLETAEGQFWGDNEQFF. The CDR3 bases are TGTGCCAGCAGCTTAGAAACAGCGGAAGGGCAGTTCTGGGGTGACAATGAGCAGTTCTTC.

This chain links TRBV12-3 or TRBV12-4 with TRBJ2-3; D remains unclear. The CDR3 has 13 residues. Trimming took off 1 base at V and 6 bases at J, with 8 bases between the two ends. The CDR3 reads CASSLGGSDTQYF. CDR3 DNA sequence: TGTGCCAGCAGTTTAGGAGGTAGTGATACGCAGTATTTT.

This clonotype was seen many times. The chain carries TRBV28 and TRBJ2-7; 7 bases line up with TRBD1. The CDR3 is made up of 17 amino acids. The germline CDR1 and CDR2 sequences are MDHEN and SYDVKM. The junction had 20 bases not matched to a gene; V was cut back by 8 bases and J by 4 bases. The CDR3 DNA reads TGTGCCAGCCGCGTGGGCACCGGGACAGTTGGCTGGTACGAGCAGTACTTC. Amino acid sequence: CASRVGTGTVGWYEQYF.

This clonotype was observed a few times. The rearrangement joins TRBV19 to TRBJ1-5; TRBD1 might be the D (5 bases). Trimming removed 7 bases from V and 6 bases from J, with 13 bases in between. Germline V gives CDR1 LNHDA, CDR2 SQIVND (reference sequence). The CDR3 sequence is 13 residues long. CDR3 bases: TGTGCCAGTAAAGCAGGGAATACTCAGCCCCAGCATTTT. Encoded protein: CASKAGNTQPQHF.

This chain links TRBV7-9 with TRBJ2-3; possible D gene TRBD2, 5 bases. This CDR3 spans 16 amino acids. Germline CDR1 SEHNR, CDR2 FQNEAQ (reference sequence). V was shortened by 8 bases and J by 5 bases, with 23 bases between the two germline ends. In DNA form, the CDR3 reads TGTGCCAGCGCCCCTCCCAGCGGCCTCAATGTAGATACGCAGTATTTT. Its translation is CASAPPSGLNVDTQYF.

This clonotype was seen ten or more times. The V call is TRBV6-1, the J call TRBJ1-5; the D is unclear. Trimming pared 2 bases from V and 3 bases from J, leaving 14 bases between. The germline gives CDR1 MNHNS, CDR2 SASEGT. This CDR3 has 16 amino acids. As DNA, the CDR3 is TGTGCCAGCAGTGAATCGGTATGGGCGGTCAATCAGCCCCAGCATTTT. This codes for CASSESVWAVNQPQHF.

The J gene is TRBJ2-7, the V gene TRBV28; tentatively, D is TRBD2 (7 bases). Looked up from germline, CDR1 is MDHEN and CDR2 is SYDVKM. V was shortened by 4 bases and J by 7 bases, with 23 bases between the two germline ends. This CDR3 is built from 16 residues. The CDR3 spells CASSWEGGVWLGEQYF. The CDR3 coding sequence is TGTGCCAGCAGTTGGGAAGGGGGGGTATGGTTGGGTGAGCAGTACTTC.

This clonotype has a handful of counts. The CDR3 nucleotides read TGTGCCAGCAGCCAGCCGGGACAGGGGTTCTACGAGCAGTACTTC. Translation: CASSQPGQGFYEQYF. V is TRBV5-5 and J is TRBJ2-7; TRBD1 agrees at 10 bases. Unmatched junction bases numbered 7, after V lost 4 bases and J lost 3 bases. Germline V lookup: CDR1 SGHKS, CDR2 YYEKEE (reference sequence). There are 15 residues in the CDR3.

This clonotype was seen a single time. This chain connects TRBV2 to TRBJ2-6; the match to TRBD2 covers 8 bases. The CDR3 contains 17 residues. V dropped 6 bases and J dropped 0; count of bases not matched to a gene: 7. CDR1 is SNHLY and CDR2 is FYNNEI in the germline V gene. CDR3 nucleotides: TGTGCCAGCAGCGGGGGGGGGTCCCTCTCTGGGGCCAACGTCCTGACTTTC. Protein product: CASSGGGSLSGANVLTF.